Included here is one T cell receptor (beta chain) sequence, with context. The antigen remains undetermined. 5'RACE template switching added a universal primer site and UMIs to TCR cDNA. TCRdb re-analysed the 5' RACE reads in MiXCR, keeping a single row per CDR3 protein. The repertoire consists of around 310,000 distinct CDR3 sequences, with roughly 8.7% occurring once and the leading ten covering about a sixth. This entry belongs to a study of T cells after yellow fever vaccination. The CDR3 extends over 16 amino acids. Germline V gene sequence: CDR1 LNHDA, CDR2 SQIVND (reference sequence). Trimming removed 9 bases from V and 1 base from J, with 21 bases in between. Overall study findings and caveats: By day 5 rather than day 15, the secondary response had peaked, though it was weaker. Detected again after the booster were most primary-vaccination clones, at 95% to 98% CD4 and approximately 90% CD8.

V and J are TRBV19 and TRBJ1-1; TRBD1 might be the D (6 bases). This TCR derives from a man between 18 and 35 years old who received the YFV17D yellow fever vaccine. Sequencing was performed on PBMCs, taken on the day of the first yellow fever vaccination. Here the CDR3 reads CASETGLGLENTEAFF. The DNA for the CDR3 is TGTGCCAGCGAAACAGGGTTAGGGCTGGAGAACACTGAAGCTTTCTTT.